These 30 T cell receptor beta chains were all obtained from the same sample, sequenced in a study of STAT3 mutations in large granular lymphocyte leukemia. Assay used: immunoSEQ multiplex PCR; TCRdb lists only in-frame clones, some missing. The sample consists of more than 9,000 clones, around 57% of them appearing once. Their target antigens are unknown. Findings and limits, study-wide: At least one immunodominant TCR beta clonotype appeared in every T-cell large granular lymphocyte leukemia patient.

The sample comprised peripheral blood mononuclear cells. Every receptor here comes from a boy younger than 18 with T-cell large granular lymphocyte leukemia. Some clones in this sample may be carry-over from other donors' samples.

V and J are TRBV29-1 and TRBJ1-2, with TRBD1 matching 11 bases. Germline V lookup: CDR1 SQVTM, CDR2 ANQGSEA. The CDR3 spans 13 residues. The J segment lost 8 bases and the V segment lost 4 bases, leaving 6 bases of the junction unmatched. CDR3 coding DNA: TGCAGCGTTGCCGGACAGGGGGCGGAGGGCTACACCTTC. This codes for CSVAGQGAEGYTF. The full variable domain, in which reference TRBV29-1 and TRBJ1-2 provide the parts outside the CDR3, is SAVISQKPSRDICQRGTSLTIQCQVDSQVTMMFWYRQQPGQSLTLIATANQGSEATYESGFVIDKFPISRPNLTFSTLTVSNMSPEDSSIYLCSVAGQGAEGYTFGSGTRLTVV.

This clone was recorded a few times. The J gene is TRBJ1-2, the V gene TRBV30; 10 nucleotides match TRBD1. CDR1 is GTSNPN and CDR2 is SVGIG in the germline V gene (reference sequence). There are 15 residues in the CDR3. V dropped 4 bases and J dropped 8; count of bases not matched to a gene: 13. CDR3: CAWTQTGGMLRGYTF. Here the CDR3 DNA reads TGTGCCTGGACCCAGACAGGGGGCATGCTTCGCGGCTACACCTTC.

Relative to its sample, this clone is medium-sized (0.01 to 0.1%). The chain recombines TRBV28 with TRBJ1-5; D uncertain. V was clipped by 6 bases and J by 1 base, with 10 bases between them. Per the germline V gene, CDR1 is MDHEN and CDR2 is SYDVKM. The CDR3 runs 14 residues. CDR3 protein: CASSLQQSNQPQHF. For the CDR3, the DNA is TGTGCCAGCAGCCTTCAACAGAGCAATCAGCCCCAGCATTTT.

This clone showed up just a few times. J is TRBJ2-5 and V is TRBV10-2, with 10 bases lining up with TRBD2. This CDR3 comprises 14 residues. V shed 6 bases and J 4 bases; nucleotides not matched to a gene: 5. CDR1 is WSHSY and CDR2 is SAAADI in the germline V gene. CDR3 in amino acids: CASSLAGVRETQYF. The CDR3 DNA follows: TGCGCCAGCAGCCTAGCGGGAGTCCGAGAGACCCAGTACTTC.

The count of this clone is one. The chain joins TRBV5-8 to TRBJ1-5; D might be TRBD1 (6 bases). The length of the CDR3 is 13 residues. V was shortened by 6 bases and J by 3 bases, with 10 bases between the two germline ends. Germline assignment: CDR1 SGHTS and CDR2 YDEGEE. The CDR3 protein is CASTGVVNQPQHF. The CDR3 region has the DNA TGTGCCAGCACAGGGGTCGTCAATCAGCCCCAGCATTTT.

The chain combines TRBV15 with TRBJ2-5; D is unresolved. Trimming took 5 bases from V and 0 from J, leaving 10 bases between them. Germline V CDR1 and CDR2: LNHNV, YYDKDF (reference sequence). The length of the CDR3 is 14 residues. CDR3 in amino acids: CATSLRRYQETQYF. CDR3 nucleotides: TGTGCCACCAGCCTACGACGGTACCAAGAGACCCAGTACTTC.

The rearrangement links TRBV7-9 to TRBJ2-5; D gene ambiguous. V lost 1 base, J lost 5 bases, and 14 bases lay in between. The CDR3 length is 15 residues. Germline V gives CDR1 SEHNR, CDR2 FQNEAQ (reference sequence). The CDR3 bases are TGTGCCAGCAGCTTAGTGGGTAGTTGGTCGGAGACCCAGTACTTC. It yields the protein CASSLVGSWSETQYF.

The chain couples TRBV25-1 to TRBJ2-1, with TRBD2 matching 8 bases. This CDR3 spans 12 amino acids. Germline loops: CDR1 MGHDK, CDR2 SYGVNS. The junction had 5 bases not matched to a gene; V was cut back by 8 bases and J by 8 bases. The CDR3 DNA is TGTGCCAGCCTGGCGGGAGGCGATGAGCAGTTCTTC. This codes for CASLAGGDEQFF.

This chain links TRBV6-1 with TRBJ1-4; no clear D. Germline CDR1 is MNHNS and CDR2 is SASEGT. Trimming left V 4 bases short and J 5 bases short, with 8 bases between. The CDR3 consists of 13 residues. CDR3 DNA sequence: TGTGCCAGCAGTGGTCTGGGAAATGAAAAACTGTTTTTT. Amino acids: CASSGLGNEKLFF.

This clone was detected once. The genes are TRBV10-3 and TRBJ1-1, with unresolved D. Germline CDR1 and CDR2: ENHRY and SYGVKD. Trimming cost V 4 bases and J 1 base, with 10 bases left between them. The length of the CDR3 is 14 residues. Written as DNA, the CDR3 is TGTGCCATCAGTGCGACGGAGGCGAACACTGAAGCTTTCTTT. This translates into CAISATEANTEAFF.

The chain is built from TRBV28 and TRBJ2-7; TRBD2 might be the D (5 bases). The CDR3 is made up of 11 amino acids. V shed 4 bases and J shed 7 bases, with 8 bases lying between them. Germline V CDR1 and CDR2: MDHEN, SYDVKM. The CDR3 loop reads CASSSRGEQYF. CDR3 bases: TGTGCCAGCAGTTCCCGCGGGGAGCAGTACTTC.

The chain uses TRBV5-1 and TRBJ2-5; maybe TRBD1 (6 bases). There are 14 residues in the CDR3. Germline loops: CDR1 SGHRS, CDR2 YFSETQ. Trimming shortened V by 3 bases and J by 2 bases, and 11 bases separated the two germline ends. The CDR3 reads CASSSETGQETQYF. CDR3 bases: TGCGCCAGCAGCTCTGAGACAGGTCAAGAGACCCAGTACTTC. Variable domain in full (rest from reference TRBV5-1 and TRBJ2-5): KAGVTQTPRYLIKTRGQQVTLSCSPISGHRSVSWYQQTPGQGLQFLFEYFSETQRNKGNFPGRFSGRQFSNSRSEMNVSTLELGDSALYLCASSSETGQETQYFGPGTRLLVL.

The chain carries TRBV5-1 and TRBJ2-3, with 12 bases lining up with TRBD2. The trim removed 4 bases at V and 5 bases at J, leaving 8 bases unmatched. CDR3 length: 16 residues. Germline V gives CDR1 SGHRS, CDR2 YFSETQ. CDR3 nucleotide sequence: TGCGCCAGCAGCAGAGGGACTAGCGGGTTCATAGATACGCAGTATTTT. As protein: CASSRGTSGFIDTQYF. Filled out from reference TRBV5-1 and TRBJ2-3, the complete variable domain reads KAGVTQTPRYLIKTRGQQVTLSCSPISGHRSVSWYQQTPGQGLQFLFEYFSETQRNKGNFPGRFSGRQFSNSRSEMNVSTLELGDSALYLCASSRGTSGFIDTQYFGPGTRLTVL.

The CDR3 coding sequence is TGCGCCAGCAGCTTGGTGTTTGCCGGGGAGCTGTTTTTT. Translating it yields CASSLVFAGELFF. The chain carries TRBV5-1 and TRBJ2-2; unclear D gene. This CDR3 is built from 13 residues. Germline CDR1 SGHRS, CDR2 YFSETQ. Trimming cost V 0 bases and J 6 bases, with 6 bases left between them.

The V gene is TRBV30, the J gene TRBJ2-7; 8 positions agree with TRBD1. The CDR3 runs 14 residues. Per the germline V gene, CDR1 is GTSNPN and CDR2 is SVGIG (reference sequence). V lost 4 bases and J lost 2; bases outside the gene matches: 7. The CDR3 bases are TGTGCCTGGACAGGACAGGGCCGGACCTACGAGCAGTACTTC. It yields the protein CAWTGQGRTYEQYF.

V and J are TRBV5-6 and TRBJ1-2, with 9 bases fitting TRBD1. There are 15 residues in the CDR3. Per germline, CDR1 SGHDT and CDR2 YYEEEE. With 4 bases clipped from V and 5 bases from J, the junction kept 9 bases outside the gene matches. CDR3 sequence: CASSPPTGGGYGYTF. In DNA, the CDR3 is TGTGCCAGCAGCCCACCAACAGGGGGCGGGTATGGCTACACCTTC.

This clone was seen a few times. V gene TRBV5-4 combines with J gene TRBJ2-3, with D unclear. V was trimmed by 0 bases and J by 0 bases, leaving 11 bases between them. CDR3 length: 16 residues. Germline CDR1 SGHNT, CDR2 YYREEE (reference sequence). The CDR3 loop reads CASSLAATLSTDTQYF. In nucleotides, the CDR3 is TGTGCCAGCAGCTTGGCCGCGACCCTCAGCACAGATACGCAGTATTTT.

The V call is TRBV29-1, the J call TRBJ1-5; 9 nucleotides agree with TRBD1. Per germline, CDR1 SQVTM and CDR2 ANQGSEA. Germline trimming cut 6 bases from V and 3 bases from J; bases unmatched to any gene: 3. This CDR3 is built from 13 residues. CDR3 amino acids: CSVTGGFNQPQHF. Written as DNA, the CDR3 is TGCAGCGTGACAGGGGGTTTCAATCAGCCCCAGCATTTT.

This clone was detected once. CDR3 DNA: TGTGTCACAAGGAGGGGGACCGGGGAGCTGTTTTTT. Its protein is CVTRRGTGELFF. The rearrangement joins TRBV6-6 to TRBJ2-2, with D perhaps assigned TRBD1 or TRBD2 (6 bases each). Germline values: CDR1 MNHNY, CDR2 SVGAGI (reference sequence). This CDR3 spans 12 amino acids.

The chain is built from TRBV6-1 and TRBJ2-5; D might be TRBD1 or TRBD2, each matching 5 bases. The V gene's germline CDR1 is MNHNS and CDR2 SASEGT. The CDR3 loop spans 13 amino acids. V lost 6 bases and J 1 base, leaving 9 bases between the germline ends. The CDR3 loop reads CASRDGTQETQYF. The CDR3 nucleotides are TGTGCCAGCAGAGACGGGACCCAAGAGACCCAGTACTTC.

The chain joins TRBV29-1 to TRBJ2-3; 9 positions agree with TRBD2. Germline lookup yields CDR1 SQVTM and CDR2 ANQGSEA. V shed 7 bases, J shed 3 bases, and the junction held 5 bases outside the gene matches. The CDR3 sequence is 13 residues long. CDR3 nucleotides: TGCAGCGCACGGCTAGCGGGGACAGATACGCAGTATTTT. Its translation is CSARLAGTDTQYF.

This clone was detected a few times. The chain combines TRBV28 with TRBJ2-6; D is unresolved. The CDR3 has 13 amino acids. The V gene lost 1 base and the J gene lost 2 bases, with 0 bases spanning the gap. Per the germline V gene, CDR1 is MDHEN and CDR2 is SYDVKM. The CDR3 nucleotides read TGTGCCAGCAGTTTATCTGGGGCCAACGTCCTGACTTTC. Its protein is CASSLSGANVLTF. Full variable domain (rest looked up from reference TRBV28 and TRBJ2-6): DVKVTQSSRYLVKRTGEKVFLECVQDMDHENMFWYRQDPGLGLRLIYFSYDVKMKEKGDIPEGYSVSREKKERFSLILESASTNQTSMYLCASSLSGANVLTFGAGSRLTVL.

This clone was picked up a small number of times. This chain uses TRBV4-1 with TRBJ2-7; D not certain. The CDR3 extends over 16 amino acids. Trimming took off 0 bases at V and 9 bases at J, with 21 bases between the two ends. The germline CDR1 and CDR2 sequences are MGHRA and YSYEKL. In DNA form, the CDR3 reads TGCGCCAGCAGCCAAGATTACCCCGATAGTTTCCTCGGGCAGTACTTC. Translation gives CASSQDYPDSFLGQYF.

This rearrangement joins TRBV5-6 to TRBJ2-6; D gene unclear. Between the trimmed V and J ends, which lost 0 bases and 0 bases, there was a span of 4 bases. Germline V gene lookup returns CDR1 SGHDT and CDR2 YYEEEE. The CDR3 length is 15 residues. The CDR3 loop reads CASSLVYSGANVLTF. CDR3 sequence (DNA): TGTGCCAGCAGCTTGGTCTACTCTGGGGCCAACGTCCTGACTTTC.

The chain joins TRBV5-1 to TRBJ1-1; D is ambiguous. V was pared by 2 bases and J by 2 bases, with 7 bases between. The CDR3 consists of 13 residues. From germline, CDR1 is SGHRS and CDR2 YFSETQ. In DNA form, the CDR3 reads TGCGCCAGCAGCTTCTTTTCAAACACTGAAGCTTTCTTT. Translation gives CASSFFSNTEAFF.

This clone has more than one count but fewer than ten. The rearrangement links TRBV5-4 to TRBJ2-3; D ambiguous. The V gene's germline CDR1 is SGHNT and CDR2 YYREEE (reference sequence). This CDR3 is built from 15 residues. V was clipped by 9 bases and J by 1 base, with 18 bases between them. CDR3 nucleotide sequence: TGTGCCACGGGTCTATATAGGTTTGGCACAGATACGCAGTATTTT. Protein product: CATGLYRFGTDTQYF. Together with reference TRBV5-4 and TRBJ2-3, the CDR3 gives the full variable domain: ETGVTQSPTHLIKTRGQQVTLRCSSQSGHNTVSWYQQALGQGPQFIFQYYREEENGRGNFPPRFSGLQFPNYSSELNVNALELDDSALYLCATGLYRFGTDTQYFGPGTRLTVL.

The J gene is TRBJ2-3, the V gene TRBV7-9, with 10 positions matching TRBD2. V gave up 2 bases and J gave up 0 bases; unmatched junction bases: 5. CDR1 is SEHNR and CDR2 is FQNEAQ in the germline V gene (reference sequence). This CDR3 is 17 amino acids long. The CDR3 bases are TGTGCCAGCAGCTTACAACTAGCGGGGCCTAGCACAGATACGCAGTATTTT. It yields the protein CASSLQLAGPSTDTQYF.

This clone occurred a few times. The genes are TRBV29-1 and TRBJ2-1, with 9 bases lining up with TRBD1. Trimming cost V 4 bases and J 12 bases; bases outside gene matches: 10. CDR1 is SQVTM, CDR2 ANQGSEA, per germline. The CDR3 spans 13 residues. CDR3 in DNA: TGCAGCGTTGGCGGGGACAGGGCATCTAGGCAGTTCTTC. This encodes CSVGGDRASRQFF.

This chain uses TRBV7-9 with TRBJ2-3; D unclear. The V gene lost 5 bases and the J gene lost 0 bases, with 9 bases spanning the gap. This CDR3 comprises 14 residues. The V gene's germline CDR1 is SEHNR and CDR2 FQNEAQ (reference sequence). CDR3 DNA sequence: TGTGCCAGCAGCGCACGACTGAGCACAGATACGCAGTATTTT. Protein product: CASSARLSTDTQYF.

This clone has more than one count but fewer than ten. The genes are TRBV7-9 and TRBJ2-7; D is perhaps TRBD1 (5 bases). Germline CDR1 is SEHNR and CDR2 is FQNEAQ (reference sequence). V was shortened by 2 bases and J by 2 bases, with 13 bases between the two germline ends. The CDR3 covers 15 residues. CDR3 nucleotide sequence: TGTGCCAGCAGCTTACAAGGTCAGGACACCTACGAGCAGTACTTC. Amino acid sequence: CASSLQGQDTYEQYF. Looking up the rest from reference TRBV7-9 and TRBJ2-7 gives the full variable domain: DTGVSQNPRHKITKRGQNVTFRCDPISEHNRLYWYRQTLGQGPEFLTYFQNEAQLEKSRLLSDRFSAERPKGSFSTLEIQRTEQGDSAMYLCASSLQGQDTYEQYFGPGTRLTVT.